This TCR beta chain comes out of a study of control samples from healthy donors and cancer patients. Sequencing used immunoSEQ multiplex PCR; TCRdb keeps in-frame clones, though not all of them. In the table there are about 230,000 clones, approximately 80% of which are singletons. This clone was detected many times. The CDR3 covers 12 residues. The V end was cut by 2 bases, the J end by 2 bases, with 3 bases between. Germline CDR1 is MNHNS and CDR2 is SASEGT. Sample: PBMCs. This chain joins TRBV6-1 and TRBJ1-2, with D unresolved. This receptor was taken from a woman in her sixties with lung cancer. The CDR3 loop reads CASSEMNYGYTF. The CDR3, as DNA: TGTGCCAGCAGTGAAATGAACTATGGCTACACCTTC.